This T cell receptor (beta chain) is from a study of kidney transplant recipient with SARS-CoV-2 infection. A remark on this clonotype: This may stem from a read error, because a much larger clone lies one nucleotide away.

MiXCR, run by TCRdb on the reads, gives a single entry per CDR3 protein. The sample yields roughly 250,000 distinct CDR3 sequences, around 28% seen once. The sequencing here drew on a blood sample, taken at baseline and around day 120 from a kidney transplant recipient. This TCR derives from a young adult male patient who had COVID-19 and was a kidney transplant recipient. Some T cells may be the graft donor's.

CDR3 sequence (DNA): TGTGCCAGCAGCCTTCGGCTTCCCATTTCAATTCGCACTGAAGCTTTCTTT. It yields the protein CASSLRLPISIRTEAFF. The V call is TRBV3-1, the J call TRBJ1-1; the D is unclear. The CDR3 has 17 residues. Looked up from germline, CDR1 is LGHDT and CDR2 is YNNKEL (reference sequence). Deletions cut 4 bases from V and 4 bases from J, with 22 bases between.